The 20 T cell receptor beta chains below come from one sample, sequenced in a study of cytomegalovirus exposure and HLA in healthy donors (TCRdb year 2017). To prepare the library, the immunoSEQ multiplex PCR assay was applied. For the multiplex PCR, a mixture combining 60 forward primers for TCR Vbeta segments and 13 reverse primers for TCR Jbeta segments was used. This immuneACCESS table, as held by TCRdb, lists in-frame sequences with V and J called but not all clones. Of the missing ones, under half trace to an unresolved V gene in checked studies; the others have no known cause. The sample records fewer than 130,000 clones, 74% of which are singletons. 2% to 3% of the sample is in the top ten clones. Sample: PBMCs. The receptors were gathered from a man aged 50-60 years in good health and CMV-seropositive.

The V call is TRBV27, the J call TRBJ2-1; perhaps TRBD1 as D (7 bases). Trimming left V 5 bases short and J 3 bases short, with 17 bases between. The germline V gene encodes CDR1 MNHEY and CDR2 SMNVEV (reference sequence). This CDR3 is built from 16 residues. The CDR3 region has the DNA TGTGCCAGCAGTCGTTATCAGGGGGGCTACTACAATGAGCAGTTCTTC. Its translation: CASSRYQGGYYNEQFF.

This chain links TRBV30 with TRBJ2-5, with D perhaps matching TRBD2 (6 bases). This CDR3 contains 16 residues. Trimming pared 2 bases from V and 3 bases from J, leaving 19 bases between. Germline V gene sequence: CDR1 GTSNPN, CDR2 SVGIG (reference sequence). The DNA of the CDR3 is TGTGCCTGGAGTCCTACCTACCTAGCGATAGAAGAGACCCAGTACTTC. Protein sequence: CAWSPTYLAIEETQYF.

The chain combines TRBV6-6 with TRBJ1-5; 10 positions agree with TRBD1. V lost 5 bases and J lost 5; bases outside the gene matches: 9. Germline CDR1 reads MNHNY; CDR2 reads SVGAGI (reference sequence). The CDR3 runs to 16 residues. The CDR3 region has the DNA TGTGCCAGCAGTACGTTGACAGGGGGCAGGGATCAGCCCCAGCATTTT. Its translation is CASSTLTGGRDQPQHF.

The rearrangement joins TRBV5-6 to TRBJ1-5, with D possibly matching TRBD1 (5 bases). The CDR3 length is 14 residues. The V gene's germline CDR1 is SGHDT and CDR2 YYEEEE. V was clipped by 4 bases and J by 9 bases, with 17 bases between them. The CDR3 spells CASSRGRARWPQHF. The CDR3 DNA reads as TGTGCCAGCAGCCGGGGGAGGGCCAGGTGGCCCCAGCATTTT.

The chain combines TRBV5-1 with TRBJ2-7, with 7 bases aligning to TRBD1. Germline V gene data show CDR1 as SGHRS and CDR2 as YFSETQ. The CDR3 is 14 residues long. Trimming took 2 bases from V and 4 from J; bases not matched to a gene: 6. CDR3 sequence reads: CASSLGGGLYEQYF. In DNA form, the CDR3 reads TGCGCCAGCAGCTTAGGGGGCGGGTTATACGAGCAGTACTTC.

The DNA of the CDR3 is TGTGCCAGCAGCGAACGGACTAGCGGGGGGGCCGGGGAGCTGTTTTTT. Translating gives CASSERTSGGAGELFF. V and J are TRBV9 and TRBJ2-2; 15 positions match TRBD2. Germline V gene lookup returns CDR1 SGDLS and CDR2 YYNGEE. CDR3 size: 16 residues. The V segment lost 3 bases and the J segment 6 bases; nucleotides outside the gene matches: 3.

This clone showed up just once. The chain links TRBV27 to TRBJ1-1; 9 bases line up with TRBD1. Germline V gene lookup returns CDR1 MNHEY and CDR2 SMNVEV (reference sequence). The trim removed 2 bases at V and 0 bases at J, leaving 7 bases unmatched. The length of the CDR3 is 17 residues. The CDR3 DNA is TGTGCCAGCAGTTTACGCGGACAGGGGATTATGAACACTGAAGCTTTCTTT. This codes for CASSLRGQGIMNTEAFF.

The chain couples TRBV6-5 to TRBJ2-7; no definite D call. V lost 2 bases and J lost 5, with 10 bases in between. The CDR3 extends over 13 amino acids. Per the germline V gene, CDR1 is MNHEY and CDR2 is SVGAGI. The CDR3 bases are TGTGCCAGCAGTTACCGTGGGCCGGACGAGCAGTACTTC. Its protein product is CASSYRGPDEQYF.

DNA of the CDR3: TGTGCCAGCAGTTACTCGGGGTCCAGGGTGGACAATGAGCAGTTCTTC. This sequence encodes CASSYSGSRVDNEQFF. The chain employs TRBV6-5 and TRBJ2-1; a possible D gene is TRBD1 (5 bases). The CDR3 spans 16 residues. Germline CDR1 reads MNHEY; CDR2 reads SVGAGI. Trimming shortened V by 0 bases and J by 5 bases, and 14 bases separated the two germline ends.

This clone appeared a few times. At one end the junction does not follow the germline gene, possibly because of a read error. The rearrangement links TRBV28 to TRBJ2-3; 8 nucleotides line up with TRBD1. There are 13 residues in the CDR3. Per the germline V gene, CDR1 is MDHEN and CDR2 is SYDVKM. The CDR3 region has the DNA TGTGCCAGCAGTTTACCAGGGGGCCCACATCCTGATTTT. Encoded protein: CASSLPGGPHPDF.

V and J are TRBV12-5 and TRBJ2-3; 8 nucleotides line up with TRBD1. CDR3 length: 18 amino acids. The V segment lost 4 bases and the J segment 1 base; nucleotides outside the gene matches: 13. Germline V gives CDR1 LGHNT, CDR2 FRNRAP. DNA for the CDR3: TGTGCTAGTGGTTCCCCAACGGACAGGGTAAGGGGCACAGATACGCAGTATTTT. Protein: CASGSPTDRVRGTDTQYF.

The chain carries TRBV7-8 and TRBJ1-2; 10 bases fit TRBD1. Trimming at V came to 5 bases and at J to 4 bases, leaving 7 bases not matched to a gene. Germline loops: CDR1 SGHVS, CDR2 FQNEAQ. The length of the CDR3 is 15 residues. The DNA for the CDR3 is TGTGCCAGCAGCCCGCTGGGGACAGGGGCCTATGGCTACACCTTC. Its translation is CASSPLGTGAYGYTF. The full variable domain, completed using reference TRBV7-8 and TRBJ1-2, is GAGVSQSPRYKVAKRGQDVALRCDPISGHVSLFWYQQALGQGPEFLTYFQNEAQLDKSGLPSDRFFAERPEGSVSTLKIQRTQQEDSAVYLCASSPLGTGAYGYTFGSGTRLTVV.

The V gene is TRBV6-1, the J gene TRBJ1-5; D gene ambiguous. Trimming cost V 2 bases and J 0 bases, with 5 bases left between them. CDR3 length: 14 amino acids. The germline V gene has CDR1 MNHNS and CDR2 SASEGT. DNA for the CDR3: TGTGCCAGCAGTGAATCGAGTAGCAATCAGCCCCAGCATTTT. Its translation is CASSESSSNQPQHF.

This rearrangement joins TRBV5-1 to TRBJ2-5; 7 bases align to TRBD1. The CDR3 has 13 residues. Losses at the gene ends were 0 bases for V and 6 bases for J; bases not matched to a gene: 2. Germline V gene data show CDR1 as SGHRS and CDR2 as YFSETQ. CDR3 loop: CASSLDRGQTQYF. The DNA for the CDR3 is TGCGCCAGCAGCTTGGACAGGGGCCAGACCCAGTACTTC.

The J gene is TRBJ2-2, the V gene TRBV19, with a weak D call TRBD1 (5 bases). From germline, CDR1 is LNHDA and CDR2 SQIVND (reference sequence). CDR3 size: 14 residues. Trimming took 6 bases from V and 6 from J, leaving 14 bases between them. In DNA form, the CDR3 reads TGTGCCAGTAGCATACAAGGGGATCCCGGGGAGCTGTTTTTT. Protein product: CASSIQGDPGELFF.

This chain joins TRBV19 and TRBJ2-7; D perhaps matches TRBD2 (5 bases). Germline CDR1 is LNHDA and CDR2 is SQIVND (reference sequence). The V gene lost 3 bases and the J gene lost 2 bases, with 14 bases spanning the gap. This CDR3 region has 15 residues. The CDR3, as DNA: TGTGCCAGTAGTATTGAGGACTCTCCCCCCTACGAGCAGTACTTC. Translating it yields CASSIEDSPPYEQYF. The complete variable domain, with remaining parts taken from reference TRBV19 and TRBJ2-7, reads DGGITQSPKYLFRKEGQNVTLSCEQNLNHDAMYWYRQDPGQGLRLIYYSQIVNDFQKGDIAEGYSVSREKKESFPLTVTSAQKNPTAFYLCASSIEDSPPYEQYFGPGTRLTVT.

This clone is a singleton in its sample. The rearrangement joins TRBV5-4 to TRBJ1-1; possibly TRBD1 for D (5 bases). Trimming took 4 bases from V and 5 from J, leaving 18 bases between them. The CDR3 sequence is 15 residues long. In germline, CDR1 is SGHNT, CDR2 YYREEE (reference sequence). The chain's CDR3 is CASSDPGRGDTEAFF. In nucleotides, the CDR3 is TGTGCCAGCAGCGACCCGGGGAGGGGAGATACTGAAGCTTTCTTT.

This chain joins TRBV7-3 and TRBJ1-1, with TRBD1 matching over 7 bases. Losses at the gene ends were 5 bases for V and 0 bases for J; bases not matched to a gene: 18. The CDR3 is 19 residues long. The germline CDR1 and CDR2 sequences are SGHTA and FQGTGA. CDR3 in DNA: TGTGCCAGCAGCCCCACCGGGACAGCCTATTCCCCGTTGAACACTGAAGCTTTCTTT. Encoded protein: CASSPTGTAYSPLNTEAFF.

This chain connects TRBV6-6 to TRBJ2-7; TRBD2 matches at 8 bases. V trimming: 4 bases; J trimming: 0 bases; junction bases outside the gene matches: 8. This CDR3 is built from 16 residues. Per the germline V gene, CDR1 is MNHNY and CDR2 is SVGAGI (reference sequence). Here the CDR3 reads CASSFRGGPSSYEQYF. CDR3 DNA: TGTGCCAGCAGTTTCCGGGGGGGGCCGAGCTCCTACGAGCAGTACTTC.

The chain joins TRBV28 to TRBJ2-4; tentative D call: TRBD1 (5 bases). The CDR3 has 18 amino acids. The V gene's germline CDR1 is MDHEN and CDR2 SYDVKM. The V gene lost 4 bases and the J gene lost 1 base, with 20 bases spanning the gap. The DNA of the CDR3 is TGTGCCAGCAGTTCAATCAGACAGCAAGAAAGGGCCAAAAACATTCAGTACTTC. This translates into CASSSIRQQERAKNIQYF.